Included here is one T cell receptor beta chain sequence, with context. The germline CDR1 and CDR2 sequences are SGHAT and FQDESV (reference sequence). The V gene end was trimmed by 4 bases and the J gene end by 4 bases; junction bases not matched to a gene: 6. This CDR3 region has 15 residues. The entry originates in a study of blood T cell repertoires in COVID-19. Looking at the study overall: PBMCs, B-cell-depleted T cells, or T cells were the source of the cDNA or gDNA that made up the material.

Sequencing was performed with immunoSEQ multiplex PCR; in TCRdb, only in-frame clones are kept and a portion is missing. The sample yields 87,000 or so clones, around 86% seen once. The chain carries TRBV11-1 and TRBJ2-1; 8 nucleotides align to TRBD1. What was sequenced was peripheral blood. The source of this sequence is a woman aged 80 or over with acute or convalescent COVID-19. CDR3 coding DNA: TGTGCCAGCAGCTCAGGGGACAGGTTTTACAATGAGCAGTTCTTC. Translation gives CASSSGDRFYNEQFF.